A selection of T cell receptor beta chains follows, all from one sample in a study of blood T cell repertoires in COVID-19. The assay was immunoSEQ multiplex PCR, and TCRdb's table has in-frame clones only and misses some. The table shows about 260,000 clones, with roughly 88% occurring only once. The sequenced sample was PBMCs or T cells enriched from blood (not recorded which). The receptors originated from a middle-aged woman with acute COVID-19. CDR3s include the opening cysteine and the closing phenylalanine or tryptophan. D genes are given only for firm matches. A clone size is listed for some rows: how often the clone was seen (once, few, many), or a class if it is expanded.

cdr3_length	v_call	j_call	clone_size	d_call	cdr3_nt	cdr3_aa
18	TRBV4-2	TRBJ1-1	NA	NA	TGTGCCAGCAGCCCAACACAGGCCCAGATAGAGATGGGGACTGAAGCTTTCTTT	CASSPTQAQIEMGTEAFF
14	TRBV4-3	TRBJ1-3	NA	NA	TGCGCCAGCAGCCAGAGTACAGGTGAAAACACCATATATTTT	CASSQSTGENTIYF
16	TRBV18	TRBJ1-1	NA	TRBD1	TGTGCCAGCTCACCCCGACAGGGGAGGATGAACACTGAAGCTTTCTTT	CASSPRQGRMNTEAFF
18	TRBV3-1/TRBV3-2	TRBJ2-1	NA	TRBD2	TGTGCCAGCAGCCAAGATCCCCCTAGCGGGACAAGAGACAATGAGCAGTTCTTC	CASSQDPPSGTRDNEQFF
21	TRBV21-1	TRBJ2-1	once	NA	TGTGCCAGCAGCGTTCCTACGCGGGAGGCTAGCGGGAGGGCCTACTACAATGAGCAGTTCTTC	CASSVPTREASGRAYYNEQFF
16	TRBV4-3	TRBJ1-6	NA	NA	TGCGCCAGCAGCCAACGACCAGGGATTGTGGATTCACCCCTCCACTTT	CASSQRPGIVDSPLHF
15	TRBV28	TRBJ2-5	NA	TRBD2	TGTGCCAGCAATTCTGCGGCTAGCGGGGTAGAGACCCAGTACTTC	CASNSAASGVETQYF
15	TRBV2	TRBJ2-3	NA	TRBD2	TGTGCCAGCAGTGTAGCGGGAGTAATCACAGATACGCAGTATTTT	CASSVAGVITDTQYF
14	TRBV7-8	TRBJ1-2	NA	TRBD1	TGTGCCAGCAGCTTTTTCCAGGGGGCCGGCGGCTACACCTTC	CASSFFQGAGGYTF
13	TRBV7-9	TRBJ2-3	NA	NA	TGTGCCAGCAGCGGACTACCGACAGATACGCAGTATTTT	CASSGLPTDTQYF
14	TRBV11-3	TRBJ1-2	NA	NA	TGTGCCAGCAGCTCTACAGGGAAAGAAAGGGGCTACACCTTC	CASSSTGKERGYTF
14	TRBV3-1/TRBV3-2	TRBJ2-2	NA	TRBD2	TGTGCCAGCAGCCATGGGACTAGCCCCGGGGAGCTGTTTTTT	CASSHGTSPGELFF
13	TRBV7-2	TRBJ2-4	once	NA	TGTGCCAGCAGCTTAGATAGCCGTGACATTCAGTACTTC	CASSLDSRDIQYF
17	TRBV21-1	TRBJ2-1	NA	NA	TGTGCCAGCAGCAATTCCCCTATGGGAGCTCTCTACAATGAGCAGTTCTTC	CASSNSPMGALYNEQFF
13	TRBV7-3	TRBJ1-1	NA	NA	TGTGCCAGCAGCCCCGTATTGAACACTGAAGCTTTCTTT	CASSPVLNTEAFF
18	TRBV6-2/TRBV6-3	TRBJ2-1	NA	TRBD2	TGTGCCAGCAGCTCCCCCCTAACTAGCGGGAGTTCCTACAATGAGCAGTTCTTC	CASSSPLTSGSSYNEQFF
15	TRBV15	TRBJ2-1	NA	NA	TGTGCCACCAGCAGAGTTCAGGGTGCGTTTTATGAGCAGTTCTTC	CATSRVQGAFYEQFF
12	TRBV28	TRBJ1-5	NA	NA	TGTGCCAGCAGCAACCAACTTCAGCCCCAGCATTTT	CASSNQLQPQHF
16	TRBV28	TRBJ1-2	NA	TRBD1	TGTGCCAGCACCCTCGGTGGGACAGGTCTGAACTATGGCTACACCTTC	CASTLGGTGLNYGYTF
13	TRBV27	TRBJ1-1	once	NA	TGTGCCAGCAGTTTTTTCGGCAGGACTGAAGCTTTCTTT	CASSFFGRTEAFF
14	TRBV28	TRBJ1-2	NA	NA	TGTGCCAGCAGTTTAGTTGGGCCAGCTTATGGCTACACCTTC	CASSLVGPAYGYTF
20	TRBV27	TRBJ2-3	few	TRBD1	TGTGCCAGCAGTTTATACCCCCCAGGACAGGGCTTCTCTCGCACAGATACGCAGTATTTT	CASSLYPPGQGFSRTDTQYF
12	TRBV12-3/TRBV12-4	TRBJ2-5	NA	NA	TGTGCCAGCACCGAAGTTCGGGGGACCCAGTACTTC	CASTEVRGTQYF
13	TRBV9	TRBJ2-5	NA	NA	TGTGCCAGCAGCGTAGCTAGTGGAGAGACCCAGTACTTC	CASSVASGETQYF
18	TRBV9	TRBJ2-6	NA	TRBD1	TGTGCCAGCAGCCCCAGGGGACAGATTGGCTCTGGGGCCAACGTCCTGACTTTC	CASSPRGQIGSGANVLTF
14	TRBV4-1	TRBJ1-5	NA	NA	TGCGCCAGCAGCCAAGTAGGGGGGGCGCGGGCCCAGCATTTT	CASSQVGGARAQHF
14	TRBV2	TRBJ1-1	NA	TRBD1	TGTGCCAGCAGTGAATACGTACAGGGGACTGAAGCTTTCTTT	CASSEYVQGTEAFF
14	TRBV6-5	TRBJ2-1	NA	NA	TGTGCCAGCAGCGTTTCTCTCAATACAAACGAGCAGTTCTTC	CASSVSLNTNEQFF